Each of the 3 T cell receptor beta chains below was sequenced from the same sample in a study of cytomegalovirus exposure and HLA in healthy donors. Researchers ran the PCR with 60 Vbeta and 13 Jbeta primers. The repertoire was sequenced with immunoSEQ multiplex PCR; TCRdb's copy has only in-frame clones and lacks some. Of approximately 73,000 clones detected, roughly 70% appear once; the ten largest clones hold around 11%. Source material: PBMCs. These TCRs come from a man aged 70 or older in good health and CMV-seronegative.

The chain couples TRBV10-1 to TRBJ1-1; weak D call: TRBD1 (5 bases). V dropped 2 bases and J dropped 6 bases, with 13 bases sitting between them. This CDR3 is 14 amino acids long. The germline CDR1 and CDR2 sequences are WNHNN and SYGVQD (reference sequence). The CDR3 nucleotides read TGCGCCAGCAGTGAGAATGGGGGGACGGCTGAAGCTTTCTTT. Translation: CASSENGGTAEAFF.

This chain joins TRBV6-1 and TRBJ2-5; TRBD1 is a possible D gene (5 bases). The CDR3 is made up of 13 amino acids. From germline, CDR1 is MNHNS and CDR2 SASEGT. The V end was cut by 6 bases, the J end by 1 base, with 9 bases between. The DNA for the CDR3 is TGTGCCAGCAGCGTAACAGGCCAAGAGACCCAGTACTTC. Its translation: CASSVTGQETQYF.

The chain is built from TRBV11-2 and TRBJ2-2; weak D call: TRBD1 (6 bases). The CDR3 extends over 15 amino acids. Germline CDR1 and CDR2: SGHAT and FQNNGV. Trimming cost V 3 bases and J 4 bases, with 12 bases left between them. The CDR3 DNA sequence: TGTGCCAGCAGCTTCGCCGGGACACTCACCGGGGAGCTGTTTTTT. Translating it yields CASSFAGTLTGELFF.